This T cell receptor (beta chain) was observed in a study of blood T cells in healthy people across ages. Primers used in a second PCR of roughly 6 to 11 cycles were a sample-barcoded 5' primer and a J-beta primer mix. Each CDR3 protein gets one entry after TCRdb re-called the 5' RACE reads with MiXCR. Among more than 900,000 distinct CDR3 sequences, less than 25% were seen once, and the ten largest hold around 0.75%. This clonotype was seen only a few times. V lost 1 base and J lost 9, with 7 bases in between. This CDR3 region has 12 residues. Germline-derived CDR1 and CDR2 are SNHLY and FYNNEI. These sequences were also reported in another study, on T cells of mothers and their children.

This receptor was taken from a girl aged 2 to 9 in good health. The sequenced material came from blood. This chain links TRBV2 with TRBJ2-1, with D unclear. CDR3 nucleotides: TGTGCCAGCAGTGAAGGTAAAACTGAGCAGTTCTTC. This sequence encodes CASSEGKTEQFF.